These T cell receptor beta chains were read from a single sample in a study of siplizumab effects on memory and regulatory T cells. The assay was immunoSEQ multiplex PCR, and TCRdb's table has in-frame clones only and misses some. The sample contains more than 75,000 clones, roughly 93% of which appear only once. The sequenced material came from CD8+ T cells sorted from blood. The receptors were gathered from a human donor in good health. The CDR3 runs from the conserved cysteine through the conserved F or W.

>TRBV11-3|TRBJ2-1
CASSFSGASYNEQFF
>TRBV11-2|TRBJ1-2
CASSVGGANYGYTF
>TRBV7-9|TRBJ2-3
CASSAPRIVAADTQYF
>TRBV13|TRBJ1-1
CASSLGEGKTEAFF
>TRBV5-8|TRBJ2-5
CASSTQGLAGVETQYF
>TRBV9|TRBJ2-3
CASSVEAGVTDTQYF
>TRBV10-3|TRBJ2-1
CAISWDPRSYNEQFF
>TRBV27|TRBJ2-7
CASSKVGGSYEQYF
>TRBV7-3|TRBJ2-5
CASSLAGTGQETQYF
>TRBV6-6|TRBJ2-4
CASSYSPTAQNIQYF
>TRBV6-1|TRBJ2-1
CASSEGGHEQFF